The T cell receptor beta chain under discussion was sequenced for a study of T cells after yellow fever vaccination. About the research overall: Preparing low-cell-number fractions relied on SMART-Seq v4 Ultra Low Input.

Germline V lookup: CDR1 MGHRA, CDR2 YSYEKL. The CDR3 sequence is 14 residues long. Trimming cost V 1 base and J 5 bases, with 11 bases left between them. This clonotype occurred many times. Each CDR3 protein gets one entry after TCRdb re-called the 5' RACE reads with MiXCR. The sample carries about 68,000 distinct CDR3 sequences, about 6.5% recorded once. This clonotype originated in a man aged 18 to 29 who received the YFV17D yellow fever vaccine. The J gene is TRBJ2-5, the V gene TRBV4-1, with D unclear. The source was CD8+ T cells sorted from PBMCs, collected approximately 40 days after the first yellow fever vaccination. DNA of the CDR3: TGCGCCAGCAGCCAAGTGGGCAGAAGCGAGACCCAGTACTTC. It is translated as CASSQVGRSETQYF.